The clone carrying this TCR beta chain occurred once. Its antigen is as yet unknown. At cycle 4 day 1, cycle 7 day 1, and baseline, blood was sampled. These data originate in a study of OX40 agonist ivuxolimab in advanced cancers. In the study overall: Patients with hepatocellular carcinoma, melanoma, renal cell or head and neck cancer made up the dose-escalation patients. Prior anti-PD-1, anti-PD-L1 or anti-CTLA-4 therapy was allowed; roughly 40% had some. Study results and caveats: Antigens targeted by the expanded peripheral T cells were not determined.

The assay was immunoSEQ multiplex PCR, and TCRdb's table has in-frame clones only and misses some. The table shows 60,000 to 85,000 clones, with more than 75% occurring only once. Trimming took off 6 bases at V and 3 bases at J, with 6 bases between the two ends. There are 11 residues in the CDR3. CDR1 is MNHEY, CDR2 SVGAGI, per germline. The V and J genes are TRBV6-5 and TRBJ2-7; the D is unclear. This specimen was CD4+ or CD8+ T cells sorted from blood, taken in a trial of the OX40 agonist ivuxolimab. The receptor comes from an adult with an advanced solid tumor such as melanoma, head and neck, liver or kidney cancer. Here the CDR3 reads CASSNRYEQYF. Here the CDR3 DNA reads TGTGCCAGCAGCAACCGCTACGAGCAGTACTTC.